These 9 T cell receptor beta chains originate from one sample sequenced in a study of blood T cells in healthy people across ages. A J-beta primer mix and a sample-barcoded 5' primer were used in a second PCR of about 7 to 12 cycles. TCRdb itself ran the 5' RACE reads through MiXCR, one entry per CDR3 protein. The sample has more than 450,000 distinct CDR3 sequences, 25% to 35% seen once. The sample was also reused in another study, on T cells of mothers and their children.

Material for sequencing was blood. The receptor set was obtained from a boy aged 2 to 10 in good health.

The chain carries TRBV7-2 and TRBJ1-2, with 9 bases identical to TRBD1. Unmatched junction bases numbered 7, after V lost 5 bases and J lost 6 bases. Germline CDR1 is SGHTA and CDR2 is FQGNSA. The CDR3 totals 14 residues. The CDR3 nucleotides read TGTGCCAGCAGCCCCCCCGGGACAGGGCATGGCTACACCTTC. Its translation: CASSPPGTGHGYTF.

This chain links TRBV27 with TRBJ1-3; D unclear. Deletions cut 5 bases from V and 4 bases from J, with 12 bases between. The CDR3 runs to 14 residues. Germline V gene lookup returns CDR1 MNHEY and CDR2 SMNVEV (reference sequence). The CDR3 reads CASSADMEGNTIYF. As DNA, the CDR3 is TGTGCCAGCAGTGCCGACATGGAGGGAAACACCATATATTTT.

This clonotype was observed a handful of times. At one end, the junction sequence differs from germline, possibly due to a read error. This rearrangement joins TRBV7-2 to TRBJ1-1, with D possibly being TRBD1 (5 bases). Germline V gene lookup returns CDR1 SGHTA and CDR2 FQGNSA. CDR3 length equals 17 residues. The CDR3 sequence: CASSLWGITGGGTEAFF. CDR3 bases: TGTGCCAGCAGCTTATGGGGAATTACGGGAGGCGGGACTGAAGCCTTCTTT. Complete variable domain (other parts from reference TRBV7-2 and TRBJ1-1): GAGVSQSPSNKVTEKGKDVELRCDPISGHTALYWYRQSLGQGLEFLIYFQGNSAPDKSGLPSDRFSAERTGGSVSTLTIQRTQQEDSAVYLCASSLWGITGGGTEAFFGQGTRLTVV.

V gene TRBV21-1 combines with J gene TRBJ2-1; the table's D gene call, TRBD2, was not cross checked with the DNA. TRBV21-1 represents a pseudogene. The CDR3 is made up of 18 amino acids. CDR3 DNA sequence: TGTGCCAGCAGCAAAGTTTCTAGCGGGGGGTACCCTTTCAATGAGCAGTTCTTC. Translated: CASSKVSSGGYPFNEQFF.

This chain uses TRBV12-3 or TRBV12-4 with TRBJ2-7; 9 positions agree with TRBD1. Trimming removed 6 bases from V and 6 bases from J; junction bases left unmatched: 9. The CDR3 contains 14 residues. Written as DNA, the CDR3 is TGTGCCAGCAGCTTGGACAGGGGAGTCGGCGAGCAGTACTTC. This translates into CASSLDRGVGEQYF.

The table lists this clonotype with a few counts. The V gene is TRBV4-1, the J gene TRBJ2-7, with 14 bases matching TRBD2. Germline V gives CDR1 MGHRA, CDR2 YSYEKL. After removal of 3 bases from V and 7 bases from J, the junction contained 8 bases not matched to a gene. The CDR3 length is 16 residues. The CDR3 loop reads CASSQPGLAGVGEQYF. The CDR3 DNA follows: TGCGCCAGCAGCCAGCCGGGACTAGCGGGAGTAGGTGAGCAGTACTTC.

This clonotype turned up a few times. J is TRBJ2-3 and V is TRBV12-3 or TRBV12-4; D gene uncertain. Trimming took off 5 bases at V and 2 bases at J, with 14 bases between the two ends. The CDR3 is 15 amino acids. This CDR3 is CASSPGRIYTDTQYF. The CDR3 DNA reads TGTGCCAGCAGTCCAGGACGGATCTACACAGATACGCAGTATTTT.

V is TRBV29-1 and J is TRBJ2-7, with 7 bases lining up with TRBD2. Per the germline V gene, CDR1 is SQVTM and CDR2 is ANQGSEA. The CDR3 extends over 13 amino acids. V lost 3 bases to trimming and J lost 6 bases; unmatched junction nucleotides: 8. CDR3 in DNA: TGCAGCGTTGACCTACTGGGAGGGTCCGAGCAGTACTTC. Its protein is CSVDLLGGSEQYF.

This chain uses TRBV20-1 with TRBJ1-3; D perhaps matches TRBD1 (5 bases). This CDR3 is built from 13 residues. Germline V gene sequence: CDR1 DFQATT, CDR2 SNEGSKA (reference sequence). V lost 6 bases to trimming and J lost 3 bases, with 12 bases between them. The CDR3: CSATWGNGNTIYF. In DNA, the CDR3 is TGCAGTGCCACGTGGGGGAATGGAAACACCATATATTTT.